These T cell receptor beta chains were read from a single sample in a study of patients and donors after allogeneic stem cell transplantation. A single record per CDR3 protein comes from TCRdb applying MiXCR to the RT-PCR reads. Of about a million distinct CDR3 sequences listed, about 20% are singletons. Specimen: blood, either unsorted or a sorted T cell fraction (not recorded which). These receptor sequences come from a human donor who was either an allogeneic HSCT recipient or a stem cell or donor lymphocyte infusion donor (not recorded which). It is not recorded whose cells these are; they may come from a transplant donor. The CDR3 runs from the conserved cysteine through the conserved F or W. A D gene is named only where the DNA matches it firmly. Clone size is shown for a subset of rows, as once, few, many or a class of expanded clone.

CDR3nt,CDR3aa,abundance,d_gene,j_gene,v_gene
TGTGCCAGCAGCCAGGGACTACCACTGAGTAGCACAGATACGCAGTATTTT,CASSQGLPLSSTDTQYF,few,TRBD2,TRBJ2-3,TRBV3-1
TGTGCCAGCAGCGGCTGGGGGGCCGGGGCCGGGGAGCTGTTTTTT,CASSGWGAGAGELFF,NA,NA,TRBJ2-2,TRBV5-6
TGTGCCAGCGGAACCTATGGAGTGGGGAGCACAGATACGCAGTATTTT,CASGTYGVGSTDTQYF,NA,NA,TRBJ2-3,TRBV12-3/TRBV12-4
TGTGCCAGCAGCCCGAGAGCGCCGGGACAGTCCTACAATGAGCAGTTCTTC,CASSPRAPGQSYNEQFF,many,TRBD1,TRBJ2-1,TRBV12-3/TRBV12-4
TGCAGTGCTAGAGGGGGAGGGTTCGACGAGCAGTACTTC,CSARGGGFDEQYF,NA,TRBD2,TRBJ2-7,TRBV20-1
TGCGCCAGCAGCCGAGGAGGGCTGGGGGGCGGCAACCAAGAGACCCAGTACTTC,CASSRGGLGGGNQETQYF,NA,NA,TRBJ2-5,TRBV5-1
TGTGCCAGCACCAAGCTTTCTGGCGGAACCTACGAGCAGTACTTC,CASTKLSGGTYEQYF,NA,NA,TRBJ2-7,TRBV6-1
TGCGCCAGCAGCTCCCGAGCTGGGGGGGCCGAAGCTTTCTTT,CASSSRAGGAEAFF,NA,NA,TRBJ1-1,TRBV5-1
TGTGCCAGCAGCCTTCGGACAGGGCGGAGGTACGAGCAGTACTTC,CASSLRTGRRYEQYF,few,TRBD1,TRBJ2-7,TRBV7-9
TGTGCCAGCTCAAAGGATAAGTCGCGGGAAGAGACCCAGTACTTC,CASSKDKSREETQYF,NA,NA,TRBJ2-5,TRBV18
TGTGCCAGCAGCGTAGGACGAGGTCCAACCAGCTCCTACGAGCAGTACTTC,CASSVGRGPTSSYEQYF,NA,NA,TRBJ2-7,TRBV9
TGTGCCAGCAGCTTCCGGGGACAGGGCCGGGGCCTGTACTTC,CASSFRGQGRGLYF,NA,TRBD1,TRBJ2-7,TRBV11-2
TGCAGCTCCTGGACAGGGGAGAGCAATCAGCCCCAGCATTTT,CSSWTGESNQPQHF,NA,TRBD1,TRBJ1-5,TRBV29-1
TGTGCCAGCAGCTTAGTAGCAGTATTAGGGGGCTCCTCACCCCTCCACTTT,CASSLVAVLGGSSPLHF,few,TRBD1,TRBJ1-6,TRBV7-8
TGCAGTGCTAGGTGGCAGACTAATTCACCCCTCCACTTT,CSARWQTNSPLHF,few,NA,TRBJ1-6,TRBV20-1
TGTGCCAGCAGCCAGAGAGGGCAAGGCTATGGCTACACCTTC,CASSQRGQGYGYTF,NA,NA,TRBJ1-2,TRBV4-2
TGTGCCAGCAGCTTAACGGGGCAGGCCATCTACAATGAGCAGTTCTTC,CASSLTGQAIYNEQFF,few,NA,TRBJ2-1,TRBV7-3
TGCGCCAGCAGCCAAGAAGTCCAGGGCGGCCTCGGGGGGGGTGGCTACACCTTC,CASSQEVQGGLGGGGYTF,few,NA,TRBJ1-2,TRBV4-1
TGTGCCAGCAGCCTACGCAAGGGACTAGCGGGAAAAGTGGATACGCAGTATTTT,CASSLRKGLAGKVDTQYF,NA,TRBD2,TRBJ2-3,TRBV7-3
TGTGCCAGCAGTTTACAGGGGGCTCGGGGCAATCAGCCCCAGCATTTT,CASSLQGARGNQPQHF,few,TRBD1,TRBJ1-5,TRBV7-9
TGTGCCAGCTCACCGGGACTAGCGGGGATCGTCTACGAGCAGTACTTC,CASSPGLAGIVYEQYF,few,TRBD2,TRBJ2-7,TRBV18
TGTGCCAGCTGCCGTCGACCCGGGCATGAGCAGTTCTTC,CASCRRPGHEQFF,NA,NA,TRBJ2-1,TRBV12-3/TRBV12-4
TGTGCCAGCTCACCGGACCCCAATTGGGGTGAGCAGTTCTTC,CASSPDPNWGEQFF,NA,NA,TRBJ2-1,TRBV18
TGCGCCAGCAGCCAAGATCTTGGCAGGGAGGCTTTCTTT,CASSQDLGREAFF,NA,NA,TRBJ1-1,TRBV4-3
TGCAGCGTTCTTACGGGGTTAAACTCCTACGAGCAGTACTTC,CSVLTGLNSYEQYF,many,NA,TRBJ2-7,TRBV29-1
TGTGCCCGGGGGCGGTTGAACACTGAAGCTTTCTTT,CARGRLNTEAFF,NA,NA,TRBJ1-1,TRBV30
TGTGCCAGCAGCCCCTCGGGACTAGCGGGCCACACAGATACGCAGTATTTT,CASSPSGLAGHTDTQYF,NA,TRBD2,TRBJ2-3,TRBV12-3/TRBV12-4
TGTGCCAGCAGTCCTCAAGGTGGGAGCTCCTACGAGCAGTACTTC,CASSPQGGSSYEQYF,many,NA,TRBJ2-7,TRBV12-3/TRBV12-4
TGTGCCAGCAGCGAAAACAGGATTAACTATGGCTACACCTTC,CASSENRINYGYTF,many,NA,TRBJ1-2,TRBV12-3/TRBV12-4
TGCAGTGCTACCTTAGGACAGGAGGAGTTCTTC,CSATLGQEEFF,few,TRBD1,TRBJ2-1,TRBV20-1
TGTGCCACCAGTGAAGGGGGGCTAGCGGGGGAAGATACGCAGTATTTT,CATSEGGLAGEDTQYF,NA,TRBD2,TRBJ2-3,TRBV24-1
TGTGCCACCGGGACTAGCGGGGGTTACCCCTACGAGCAGTACTTC,CATGTSGGYPYEQYF,many,TRBD2,TRBJ2-7,TRBV10-3
TGTGCCAGTAGTATTCTCTCGACGGAGTTTACCTACGAGCAGTACTTC,CASSILSTEFTYEQYF,NA,NA,TRBJ2-7,TRBV19
TGTGCCAGCTCACCGGGGGAGGGCTTAAGCGGACCCCTCCACTTT,CASSPGEGLSGPLHF,NA,NA,TRBJ1-6,TRBV18
TGTGCCAGCAGCGTAGGTAAAGGGTCCTATGGCTACACCTTC,CASSVGKGSYGYTF,NA,NA,TRBJ1-2,TRBV9
TGTGCCAGCAGGAAACCGGGACTAGCGTTGGAGACCCAGTACTTC,CASRKPGLALETQYF,NA,TRBD2,TRBJ2-5,TRBV7-2
TGTGCCAGCAGTGGACTGAATCCCCGTTTTAACAATGAGCAGTTCTTC,CASSGLNPRFNNEQFF,NA,NA,TRBJ2-1,TRBV25-1
TGTGCCAGCTCACCCAAGGCGGACAGGGCGATAACAGATACGCAGTATTTT,CASSPKADRAITDTQYF,few,TRBD1,TRBJ2-3,TRBV18